One and the same sample provided the 11 T cell receptor beta chains below, sequenced in a study of OX40 agonist ivuxolimab in advanced cancers. The data were produced by immunoSEQ multiplex PCR, yet TCRdb's version contains in-frame clones alone and is incomplete. The sample contains tens of thousands of clones, about 91% of which appear only once. This sample comprised CD4+ or CD8+ T cells sorted from blood, obtained in a trial of the OX40 agonist ivuxolimab. Receptor source: an adult with an advanced solid tumor such as melanoma, head and neck, liver or kidney cancer.

The genes are TRBV28 and TRBJ2-7; 11 bases fit TRBD1. Germline values: CDR1 MDHEN, CDR2 SYDVKM. The CDR3 spans 15 residues. Trimming at V came to 5 bases and at J to 3 bases, leaving 6 bases not matched to a gene. CDR3 sequence reads: CASSTSGTGGYEQYF. The CDR3 bases are TGTGCCAGCAGTACATCCGGGACAGGGGGCTACGAGCAGTACTTC.

The CDR3 DNA reads as TGTGCCAGCTCACCAGTTGTCGCAGATACGCAGTATTTT. Its translation is CASSPVVADTQYF. This rearrangement joins TRBV18 to TRBJ2-3; no reliable D call. The CDR3 has 13 residues. Trimming took off 2 bases at V and 4 bases at J, with 7 bases between the two ends. Germline V CDR1 and CDR2: KGHSH, LQKENI.

The chain carries TRBV5-6 and TRBJ1-4, with D maybe TRBD1 (5 bases). CDR1 and CDR2 (germline): SGHDT, YYEEEE. CDR3 length equals 15 residues. V lost 1 base and J 4 bases, leaving 11 bases between the germline ends. CDR3 protein: CASSLLRGSNEKLFF. CDR3 coding DNA: TGTGCCAGCAGCTTGCTAAGGGGAAGTAATGAAAAACTGTTTTTT.

CDR3 in amino acids: CSANSYEQYF. The DNA of the CDR3 is TGCAGTGCTAACTCCTACGAGCAGTACTTC. The gene calls are TRBV20-1 and TRBJ2-7; D unresolved. The CDR3 runs to 10 residues. The germline CDR1 and CDR2 sequences are DFQATT and SNEGSKA (reference sequence). The V end was cut by 4 bases, the J end by 0 bases, with 1 base between.

J is TRBJ2-7 and V is TRBV30, with D possibly being TRBD1 (5 bases). The CDR3 runs 11 residues. V lost 3 bases, J lost 7 bases, and 10 bases lay in between. Germline assignment: CDR1 GTSNPN and CDR2 SVGIG (reference sequence). The DNA of the CDR3 is TGTGCCTGGAGGTGGGGCGGTGAGCAGTACTTC. This gives the protein CAWRWGGEQYF.

This clone was recorded once. The genes are TRBV7-8 and TRBJ1-1; TRBD1 matches at 7 bases. The V gene end was trimmed by 1 base and the J gene end by 4 bases; junction bases not matched to a gene: 9. CDR1 SGHVS and CDR2 FQNEAQ come from the germline V gene. The CDR3 runs 16 residues. The CDR3 spells CASSLGGQRGFTEAFF. DNA of the CDR3: TGTGCCAGCAGCTTAGGGGGACAGAGGGGTTTCACTGAAGCTTTCTTT.

This CDR3 is CASRVDRGRNEQYF. As DNA, the CDR3 is TGTGCCAGCAGGGTGGACAGGGGGAGGAACGAGCAGTACTTC. This chain connects TRBV7-1 to TRBJ2-7, with 10 bases aligning to TRBD1. TRBV7-1 is designated an ORF whose function remains uncertain. The V segment lost 6 bases and the J segment 5 bases; nucleotides outside the gene matches: 7. The CDR3 length is 14 residues.

This chain connects TRBV6-1 to TRBJ2-3; 10 nucleotides line up with TRBD2. In germline, CDR1 is MNHNS, CDR2 SASEGT. The CDR3 runs 15 residues. J was trimmed by 3 bases and V by 8 bases; bases with no gene match: 8. The CDR3 bases are TGTGCCAGCGAAAGAGCGGGAGGGTCGACAGATACGCAGTATTTT. Protein sequence: CASERAGGSTDTQYF.

The CDR3 is CSVDIGSGNQPQHF. DNA for the CDR3: TGCAGCGTTGATATCGGTTCGGGCAATCAGCCCCAGCATTTT. V and J are TRBV29-1 and TRBJ1-5; D remains ambiguous. Germline loops: CDR1 SQVTM, CDR2 ANQGSEA. With 3 bases removed from V and 2 bases from J, the gap between germline ends came to 11 bases. This CDR3 is 14 amino acids long. The full variable domain, completed using reference TRBV29-1 and TRBJ1-5, is SAVISQKPSRDICQRGTSLTIQCQVDSQVTMMFWYRQQPGQSLTLIATANQGSEATYESGFVIDKFPISRPNLTFSTLTVSNMSPEDSSIYLCSVDIGSGNQPQHFGDGTRLSIL.

The V and J genes are TRBV19 and TRBJ2-7; TRBD2 matches 11 bases. The length of the CDR3 is 13 residues. Germline CDR1 is LNHDA and CDR2 is SQIVND (reference sequence). V lost 6 bases and J lost 7; bases outside the gene matches: 5. The CDR3 DNA is TGTGCCAGTAGACTAGCGGGAGCCAGGGAGCAGTACTTC. Translated, it gives CASRLAGAREQYF. Based on the CDR3 plus reference TRBV19 and TRBJ2-7, the full variable domain is DGGITQSPKYLFRKEGQNVTLSCEQNLNHDAMYWYRQDPGQGLRLIYYSQIVNDFQKGDIAEGYSVSREKKESFPLTVTSAQKNPTAFYLCASRLAGAREQYFGPGTRLTVT.

This clone was detected a few times. The V call is TRBV19, the J call TRBJ1-5; no clear D gene. V was shortened by 5 bases and J by 0 bases, with 14 bases between the two germline ends. Germline values: CDR1 LNHDA, CDR2 SQIVND (reference sequence). The CDR3 length is 16 residues. CDR3 in amino acids: CASSPGRQNSNQPQHF. The CDR3 bases are TGTGCCAGTAGTCCCGGACGGCAGAATAGCAATCAGCCCCAGCATTTT.